A selection of T cell receptor beta chains follows, all from one sample in a study of T cell responses to AZD1222 COVID-19 vaccine. Sequenced by immunoSEQ multiplex PCR; TCRdb stores in-frame clones only, minus some. The sample includes about 85,000 clones, 88% seen only once; the top ten take about 16%. Source: peripheral blood, taken on day 0 of AZD1222 vaccination. The receptor set was obtained from an adult in good health. CDR3s leave out the opening cysteine and the closing phenylalanine or tryptophan.

J gene,V gene,CDR3 protein
TRBJ2-5,TRBV4-1,ASSPGPGQETQY
TRBJ2-2,TRBV19,ASRGLGTGGITGELF
TRBJ2-5,TRBV5-1,ASSLGTSQETQY
TRBJ1-5,TRBV6-5,ASSLTGLRDQPQH
TRBJ2-1,TRBV7-9,ASSQDPSRSAYNEQF
TRBJ2-6,TRBV10-2,AMGGQGVGGANVLT
TRBJ1-1,TRBV23-1,ASSQSAETEAF
TRBJ2-1,TRBV24-1,ATNGQLGNEQF
TRBJ1-1,TRBV12-3/TRBV12-4,ASSFGGTEAF
TRBJ2-1,TRBV28,ASSPGVKEYNEQF
TRBJ1-1,TRBV11-2,ASSLQQGQTEAF
TRBJ2-7,TRBV6-2/TRBV6-3,ASSYWGGSAYEQY
TRBJ1-6,TRBV10-3,AIRPTGSSYNSPLH
TRBJ2-3,TRBV2,ASSGWAAGQNRDTQY
TRBJ2-5,TRBV6-5,AVRSGDSQETQY
TRBJ1-4,TRBV18,ASSPPTVGRLGEKLF
TRBJ1-4,TRBV6-1,ASSEERGKGTNEKLF
TRBJ1-1,TRBV5-1,ASRHGGSKNTEAF
TRBJ2-7,TRBV6-5,ASRLDLTYEQY
TRBJ1-1,TRBV19,ASGTENTEAF
TRBJ2-1,TRBV14,ASSQDWGNEQF
TRBJ2-7,TRBV19,ASSLAGGDYEQY
TRBJ2-5,TRBV3-1/TRBV3-2,ASSQEPLAGVETQY
TRBJ2-4,TRBV10-3,AISEFQRGVAKNIQY
TRBJ2-1,TRBV6-1,ASSLGYNEQF
TRBJ2-7,TRBV10-3,AIWGQGVDEQY
TRBJ2-7,TRBV6-1,ASSEVGKANEQY
TRBJ2-1,TRBV11-3,ASSPRVPDNEQF
TRBJ1-2,TRBV2,ASSEARGRGGGLRYGYT
TRBJ1-2,TRBV10-1,ASRQGAYGYT
TRBJ1-1,TRBV3-1/TRBV3-2,ASSPTGIEAF
TRBJ2-1,TRBV25-1,ASSEYSRGSYNEQF
TRBJ2-7,TRBV30,AWRDSLKSYEQY
TRBJ2-1,TRBV15,ATSRDKGYRGSYNEQF
TRBJ1-6,TRBV28,ASSIHQGFRDSPLH
TRBJ1-2,TRBV20-1,SATEGYGYT
TRBJ1-5,TRBV7-2,ASSRTGDQPQH
TRBJ1-1,TRBV6-6,ASSYSESFGAF
TRBJ2-6,TRBV2,ASGVVRDRYSGANVLT
TRBJ1-2,TRBV28,ASSRPGGGNYGYT
TRBJ2-6,TRBV5-8,ASSLIRDTSRYSGANVLT
TRBJ2-7,TRBV4-2,ASSQVLAGLYEQY
TRBJ1-2,TRBV28,ASRSLGQGSYGYT
TRBJ2-7,TRBV2,ASIRGQYYEQY
TRBJ1-1,TRBV7-9,ASSKQGTMNTEAF
TRBJ2-7,TRBV11-2,ASSTRFGSASYEQY
TRBJ1-2,TRBV7-8,ASGTGKYYGYT
TRBJ1-2,TRBV19,ASSIWGQNIYGYT
TRBJ2-2,TRBV4-1,ASSQDERLAGATNTGELF
TRBJ1-4,TRBV27,ASSLRGQGWANEKLF
TRBJ1-5,TRBV28,ASSGTGGKPQH
TRBJ2-1,TRBV18,ASSPPDGRSYNEQF
TRBJ2-7,TRBV4-1,ASSQMRAGVTFAEQY
TRBJ1-6,TRBV30,AWTMTGTDSPLH
TRBJ1-1,TRBV30,AWSVKVNTEAF